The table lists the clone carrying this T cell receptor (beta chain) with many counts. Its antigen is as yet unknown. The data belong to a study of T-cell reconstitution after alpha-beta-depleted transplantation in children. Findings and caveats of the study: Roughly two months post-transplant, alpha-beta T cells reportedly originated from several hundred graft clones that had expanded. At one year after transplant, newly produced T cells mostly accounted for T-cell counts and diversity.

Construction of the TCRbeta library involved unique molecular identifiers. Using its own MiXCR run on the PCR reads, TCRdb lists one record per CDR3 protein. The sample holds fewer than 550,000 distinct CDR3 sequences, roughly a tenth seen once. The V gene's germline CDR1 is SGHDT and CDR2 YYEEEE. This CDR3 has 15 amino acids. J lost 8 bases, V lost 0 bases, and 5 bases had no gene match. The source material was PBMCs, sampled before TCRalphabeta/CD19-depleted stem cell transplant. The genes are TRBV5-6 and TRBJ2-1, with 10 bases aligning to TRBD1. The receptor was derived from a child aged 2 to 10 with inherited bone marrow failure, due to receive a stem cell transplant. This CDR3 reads CASSLEGQGFDEQFF. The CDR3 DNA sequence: TGTGCCAGCAGCTTGGAGGGACAGGGGTTTGATGAGCAGTTCTTC.